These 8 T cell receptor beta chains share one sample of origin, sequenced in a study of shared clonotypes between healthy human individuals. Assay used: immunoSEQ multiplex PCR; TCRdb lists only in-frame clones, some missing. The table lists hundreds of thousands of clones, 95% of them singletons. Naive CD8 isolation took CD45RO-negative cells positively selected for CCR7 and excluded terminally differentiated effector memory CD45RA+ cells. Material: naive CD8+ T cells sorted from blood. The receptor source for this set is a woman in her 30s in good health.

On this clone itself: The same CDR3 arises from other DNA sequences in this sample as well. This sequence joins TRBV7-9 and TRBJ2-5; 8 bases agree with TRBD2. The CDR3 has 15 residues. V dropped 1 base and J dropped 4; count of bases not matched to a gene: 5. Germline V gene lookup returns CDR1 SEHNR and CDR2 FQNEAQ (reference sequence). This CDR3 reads CASSLVPSGRETQYF. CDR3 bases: TGTGCCAGCAGCTTAGTCCCCAGCGGGAGAGAGACCCAGTACTTC.

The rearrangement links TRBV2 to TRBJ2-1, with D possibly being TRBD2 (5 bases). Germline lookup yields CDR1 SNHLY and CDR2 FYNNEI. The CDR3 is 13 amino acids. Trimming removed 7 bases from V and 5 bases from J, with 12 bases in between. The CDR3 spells CASKDSGDNEQFF. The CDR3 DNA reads TGTGCCAGCAAGGACTCGGGTGACAATGAGCAGTTCTTC.

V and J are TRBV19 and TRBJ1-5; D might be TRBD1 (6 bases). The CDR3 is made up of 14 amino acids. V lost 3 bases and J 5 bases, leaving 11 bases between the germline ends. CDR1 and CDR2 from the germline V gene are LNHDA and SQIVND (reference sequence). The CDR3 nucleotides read TGTGCCAGTAGTATCTTACAGGGCGATCAGCCCCAGCATTTT. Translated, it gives CASSILQGDQPQHF.

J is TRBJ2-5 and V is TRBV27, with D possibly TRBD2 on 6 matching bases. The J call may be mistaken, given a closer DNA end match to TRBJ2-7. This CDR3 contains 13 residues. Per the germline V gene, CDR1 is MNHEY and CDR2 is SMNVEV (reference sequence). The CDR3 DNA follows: TGTGCCAGCAAGGCGGGGACGGCCTACGAGCAGTACTTC. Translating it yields CASKAGTAYEQYF.

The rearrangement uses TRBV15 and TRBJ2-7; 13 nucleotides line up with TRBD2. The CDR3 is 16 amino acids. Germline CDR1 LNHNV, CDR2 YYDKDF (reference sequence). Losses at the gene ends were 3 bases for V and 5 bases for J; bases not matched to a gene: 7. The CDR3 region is CATSSPGLAGLNEQYF. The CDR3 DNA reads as TGTGCCACCAGCAGCCCGGGACTAGCGGGACTGAACGAGCAGTACTTC.

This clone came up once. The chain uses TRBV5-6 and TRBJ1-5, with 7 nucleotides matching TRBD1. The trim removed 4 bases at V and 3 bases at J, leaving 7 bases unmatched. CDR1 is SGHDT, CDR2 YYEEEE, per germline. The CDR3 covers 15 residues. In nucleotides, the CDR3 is TGTGCCAGCAGCCCAGGACAGGCGAACAATCAGCCCCAGCATTTT. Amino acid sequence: CASSPGQANNQPQHF.

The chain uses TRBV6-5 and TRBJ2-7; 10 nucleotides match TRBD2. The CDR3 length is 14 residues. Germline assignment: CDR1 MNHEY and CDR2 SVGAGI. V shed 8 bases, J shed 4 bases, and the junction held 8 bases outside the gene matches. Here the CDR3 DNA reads TGTGCCAGCCACGGACTAGCGGAAAAATACGAGCAGTACTTC. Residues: CASHGLAEKYEQYF.

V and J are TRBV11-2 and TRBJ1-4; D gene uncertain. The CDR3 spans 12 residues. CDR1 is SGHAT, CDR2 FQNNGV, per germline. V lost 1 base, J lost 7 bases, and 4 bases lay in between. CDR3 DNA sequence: TGTGCCAGCAGCTTAGGAGTTGAAAAACTGTTTTTT. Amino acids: CASSLGVEKLFF.